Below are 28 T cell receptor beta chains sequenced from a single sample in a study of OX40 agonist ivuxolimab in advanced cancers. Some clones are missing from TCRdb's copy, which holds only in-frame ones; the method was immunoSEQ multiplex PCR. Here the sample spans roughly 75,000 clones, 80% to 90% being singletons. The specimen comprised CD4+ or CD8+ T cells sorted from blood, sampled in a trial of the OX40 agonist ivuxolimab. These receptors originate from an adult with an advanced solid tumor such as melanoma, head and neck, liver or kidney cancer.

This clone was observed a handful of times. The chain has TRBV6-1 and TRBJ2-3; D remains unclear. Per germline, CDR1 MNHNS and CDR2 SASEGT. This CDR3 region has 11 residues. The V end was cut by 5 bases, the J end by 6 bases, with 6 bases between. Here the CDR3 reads CASSYGDTQYF. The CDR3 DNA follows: TGTGCCAGCAGTTATGGCGATACGCAGTATTTT.

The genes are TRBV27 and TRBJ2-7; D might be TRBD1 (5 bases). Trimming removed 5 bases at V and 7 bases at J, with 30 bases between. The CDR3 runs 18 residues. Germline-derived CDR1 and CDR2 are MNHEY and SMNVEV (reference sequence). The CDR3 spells CASSDLRNRPLRAVEQYF. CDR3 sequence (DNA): TGTGCCAGCAGTGACTTAAGGAACAGGCCCCTACGAGCCGTTGAGCAGTACTTC.

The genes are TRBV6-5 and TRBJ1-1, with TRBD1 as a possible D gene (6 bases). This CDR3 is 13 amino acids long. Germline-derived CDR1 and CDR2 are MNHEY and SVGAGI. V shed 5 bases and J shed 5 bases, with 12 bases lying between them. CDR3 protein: CASSTTGRTEAFF. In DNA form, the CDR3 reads TGTGCCAGCAGTACGACAGGAAGGACTGAAGCTTTCTTT.

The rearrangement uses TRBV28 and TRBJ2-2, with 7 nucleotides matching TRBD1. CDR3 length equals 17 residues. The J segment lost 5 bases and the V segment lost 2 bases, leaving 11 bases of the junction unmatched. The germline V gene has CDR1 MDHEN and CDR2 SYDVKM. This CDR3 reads CASSLLLGQVVTGELFF. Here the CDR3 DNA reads TGTGCCAGCAGTTTACTCCTCGGACAGGTGGTAACCGGGGAGCTGTTTTTT.

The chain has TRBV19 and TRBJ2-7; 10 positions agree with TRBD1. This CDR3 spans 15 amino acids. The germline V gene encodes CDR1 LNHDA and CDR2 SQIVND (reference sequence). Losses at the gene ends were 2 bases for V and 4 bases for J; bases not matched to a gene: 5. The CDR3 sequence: CASSIFLGQGYEQYF. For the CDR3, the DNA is TGTGCCAGTAGTATATTTCTGGGACAGGGGTACGAGCAGTACTTC.

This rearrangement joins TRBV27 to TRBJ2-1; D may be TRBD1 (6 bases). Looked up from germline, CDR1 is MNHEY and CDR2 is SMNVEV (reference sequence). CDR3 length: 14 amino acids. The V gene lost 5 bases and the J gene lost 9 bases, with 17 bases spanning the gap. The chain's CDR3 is CASSPTGPKGEQFF. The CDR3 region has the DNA TGTGCCAGCAGTCCTACAGGGCCCAAGGGTGAGCAGTTCTTC.

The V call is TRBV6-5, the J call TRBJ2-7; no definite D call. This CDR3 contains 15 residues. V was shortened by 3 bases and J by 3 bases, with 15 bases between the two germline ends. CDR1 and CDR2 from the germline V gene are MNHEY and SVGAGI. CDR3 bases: TGTGCCAGCAGTTATGGTGAAGGTACTCACTACGAGCAGTACTTC. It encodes CASSYGEGTHYEQYF.

The CDR3 nucleotides are TGTGCCAGCAGCTTATCGGCGGCTTCCTACGAGCAGTACTTC. It encodes CASSLSAASYEQYF. The chain links TRBV7-9 to TRBJ2-7; D call uncertain. The germline V and J ends were trimmed by 2 bases and 1 base, with 9 bases remaining between them. Germline V gives CDR1 SEHNR, CDR2 FQNEAQ (reference sequence). This CDR3 has 14 residues.

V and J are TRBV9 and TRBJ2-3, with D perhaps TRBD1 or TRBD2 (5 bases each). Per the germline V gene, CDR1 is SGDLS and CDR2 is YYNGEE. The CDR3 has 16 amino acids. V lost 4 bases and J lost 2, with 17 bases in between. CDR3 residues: CASSSRDPRSTDTQYF. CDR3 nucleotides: TGTGCCAGCAGCTCCCGGGACCCCCGGTCCACAGATACGCAGTATTTT.

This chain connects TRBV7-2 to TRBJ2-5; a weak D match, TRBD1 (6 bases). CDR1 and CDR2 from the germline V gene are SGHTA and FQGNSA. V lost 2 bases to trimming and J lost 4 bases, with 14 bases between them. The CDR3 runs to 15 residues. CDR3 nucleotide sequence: TGTGCCAGCAGCTTATTTGGGGGCGATGGAGAGACCCAGTACTTC. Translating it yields CASSLFGGDGETQYF.

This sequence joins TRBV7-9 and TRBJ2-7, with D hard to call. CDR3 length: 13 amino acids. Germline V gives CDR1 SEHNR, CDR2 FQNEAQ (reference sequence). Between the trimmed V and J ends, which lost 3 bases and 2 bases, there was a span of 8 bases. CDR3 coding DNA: TGTGCCAGCAGCTTCGGCAGTCCCTACGAGCAGTACTTC. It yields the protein CASSFGSPYEQYF.

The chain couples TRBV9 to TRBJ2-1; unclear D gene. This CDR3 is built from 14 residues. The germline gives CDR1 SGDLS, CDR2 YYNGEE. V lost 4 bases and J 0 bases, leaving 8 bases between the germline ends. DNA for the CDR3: TGTGCCAGCAGCCGGACGGTCTCCTACAATGAGCAGTTCTTC. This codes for CASSRTVSYNEQFF.

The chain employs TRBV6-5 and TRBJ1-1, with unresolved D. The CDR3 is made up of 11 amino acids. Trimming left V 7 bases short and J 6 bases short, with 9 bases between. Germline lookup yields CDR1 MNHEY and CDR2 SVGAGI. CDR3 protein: CASTRGAEAFF. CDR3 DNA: TGTGCCAGCACGAGAGGAGCTGAAGCTTTCTTT.

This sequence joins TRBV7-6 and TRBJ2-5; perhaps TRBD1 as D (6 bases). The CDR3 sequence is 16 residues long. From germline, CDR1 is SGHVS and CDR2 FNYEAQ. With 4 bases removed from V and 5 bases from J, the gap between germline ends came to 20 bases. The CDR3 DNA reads TGTGCCAGCAGCTCCGACGTCGGCAGGGGCGCGGAGACCCAGTACTTC. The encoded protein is CASSSDVGRGAETQYF.

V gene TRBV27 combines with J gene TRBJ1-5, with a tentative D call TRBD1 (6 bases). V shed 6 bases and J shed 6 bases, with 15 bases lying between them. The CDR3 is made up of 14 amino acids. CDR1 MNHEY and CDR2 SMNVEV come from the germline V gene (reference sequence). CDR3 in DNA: TGTGCCAGCAGACCCTCCGGGGGCGGTCAGCCCCAGCATTTT. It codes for CASRPSGGGQPQHF.

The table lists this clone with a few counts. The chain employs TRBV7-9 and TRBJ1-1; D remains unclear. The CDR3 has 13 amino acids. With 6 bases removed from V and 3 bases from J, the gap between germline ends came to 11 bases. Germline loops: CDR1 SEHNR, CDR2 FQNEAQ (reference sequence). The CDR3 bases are TGTGCCAGCAGAGATGACATGTACACTGAAGCTTTCTTT. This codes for CASRDDMYTEAFF.

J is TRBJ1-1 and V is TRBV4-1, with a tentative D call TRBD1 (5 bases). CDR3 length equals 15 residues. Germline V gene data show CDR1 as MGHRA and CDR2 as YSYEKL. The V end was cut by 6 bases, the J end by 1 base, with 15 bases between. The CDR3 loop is CASSHVTRGNTEAFF. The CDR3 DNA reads TGCGCCAGCAGTCATGTCACGAGGGGGAACACTGAAGCTTTCTTT.

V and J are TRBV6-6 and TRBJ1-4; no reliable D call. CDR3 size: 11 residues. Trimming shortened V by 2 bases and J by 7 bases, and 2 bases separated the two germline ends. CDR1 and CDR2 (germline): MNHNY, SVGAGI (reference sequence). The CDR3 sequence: CASSYSEKLFF. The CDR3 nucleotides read TGTGCCAGCAGTTACAGTGAAAAACTGTTTTTT.

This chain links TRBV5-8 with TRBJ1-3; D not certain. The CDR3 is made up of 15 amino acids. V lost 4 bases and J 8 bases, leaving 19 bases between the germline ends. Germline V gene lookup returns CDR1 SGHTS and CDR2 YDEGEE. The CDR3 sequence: CASSPPGFLGDTIYF. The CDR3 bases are TGTGCCAGCAGCCCACCTGGGTTTCTTGGGGACACCATATATTTT.

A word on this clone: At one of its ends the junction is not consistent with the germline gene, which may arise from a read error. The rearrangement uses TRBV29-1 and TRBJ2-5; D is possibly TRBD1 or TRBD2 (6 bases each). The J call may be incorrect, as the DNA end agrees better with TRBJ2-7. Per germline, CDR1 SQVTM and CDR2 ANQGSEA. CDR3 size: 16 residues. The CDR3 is CSVDGVGGGASDEQYF. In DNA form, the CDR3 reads TGCAGCGTTGATGGCGTCGGGGGCGGCGCCTCCGACGAGCAGTACTTC.

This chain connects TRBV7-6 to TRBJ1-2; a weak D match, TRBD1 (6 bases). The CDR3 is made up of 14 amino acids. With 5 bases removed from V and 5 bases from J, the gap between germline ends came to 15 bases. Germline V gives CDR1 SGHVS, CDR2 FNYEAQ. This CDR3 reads CASSPADSPYGYTF. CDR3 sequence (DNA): TGTGCCAGCAGCCCAGCGGACAGCCCTTATGGCTACACCTTC.

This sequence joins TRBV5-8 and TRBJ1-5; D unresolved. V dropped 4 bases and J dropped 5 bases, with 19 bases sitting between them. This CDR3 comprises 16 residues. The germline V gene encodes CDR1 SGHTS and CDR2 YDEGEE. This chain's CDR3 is CASSHTTLTVDQPQHF. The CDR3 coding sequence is TGTGCCAGCAGCCATACGACCCTCACGGTGGATCAGCCCCAGCATTTT.

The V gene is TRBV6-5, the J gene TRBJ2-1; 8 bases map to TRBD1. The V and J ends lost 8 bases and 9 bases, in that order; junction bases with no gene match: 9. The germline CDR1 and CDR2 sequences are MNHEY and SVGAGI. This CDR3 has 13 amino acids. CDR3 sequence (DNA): TGTGCCAGCTCCAGGGGGCCAGGGGCTGAGCAGTTCTTC. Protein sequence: CASSRGPGAEQFF.

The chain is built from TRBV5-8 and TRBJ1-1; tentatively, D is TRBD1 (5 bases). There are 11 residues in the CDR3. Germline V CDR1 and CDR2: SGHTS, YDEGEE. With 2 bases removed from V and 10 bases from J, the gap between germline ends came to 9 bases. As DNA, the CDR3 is TGTGCCAGCAGCTTCGGGACGGGAGCTTTCTTT. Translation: CASSFGTGAFF.

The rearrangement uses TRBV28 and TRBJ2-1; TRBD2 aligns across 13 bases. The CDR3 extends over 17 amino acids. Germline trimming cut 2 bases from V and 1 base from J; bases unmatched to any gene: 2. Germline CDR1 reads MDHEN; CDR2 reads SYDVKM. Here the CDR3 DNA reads TGTGCCAGCAGTTTAAGGACTAGCGGGAGTTCCTACAATGAGCAGTTCTTC. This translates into CASSLRTSGSSYNEQFF.

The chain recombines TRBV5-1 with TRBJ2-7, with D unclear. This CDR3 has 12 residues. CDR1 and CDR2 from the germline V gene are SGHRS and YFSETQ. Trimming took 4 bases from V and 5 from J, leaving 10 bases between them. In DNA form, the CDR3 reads TGCGCCAGCAGCATGGGCCAAGACGAGCAGTACTTC. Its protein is CASSMGQDEQYF.

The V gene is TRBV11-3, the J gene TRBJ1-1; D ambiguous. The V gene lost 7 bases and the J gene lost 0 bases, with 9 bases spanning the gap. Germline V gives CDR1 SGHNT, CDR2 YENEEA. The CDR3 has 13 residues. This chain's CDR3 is CASKGRLNTEAFF. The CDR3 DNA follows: TGTGCCAGCAAAGGACGTTTGAACACTGAAGCTTTCTTT.

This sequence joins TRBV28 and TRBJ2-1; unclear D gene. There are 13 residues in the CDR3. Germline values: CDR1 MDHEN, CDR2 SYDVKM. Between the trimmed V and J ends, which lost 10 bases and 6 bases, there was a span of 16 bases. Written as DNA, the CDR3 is TGTGCCATTGGTTCCGTAGGGTCCAATGAGCAGTTCTTC. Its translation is CAIGSVGSNEQFF.